This T cell receptor beta chain emerged from a study of T cell responses to AZD1222 COVID-19 vaccine. Study-wide points: Donors were chiefly white British, with a greater number of females, and clonal diversity was perhaps underestimated. In the spike-specific TCR repertoire, nearly half reportedly target unmutated variant regions.

Data came from immunoSEQ multiplex PCR; TCRdb stores just in-frame clones and leaves some out. The repertoire holds approximately 110,000 clones, with 88% as singletons. Notes on this clone: Its antigen is unidentified.

Per germline, CDR1 SGDLS and CDR2 YYNGEE. The CDR3 runs to 15 residues. Trimming took off 2 bases at V and 4 bases at J, with 15 bases between the two ends. Material: peripheral blood, obtained on day 0 of AZD1222 vaccination. The sequence was obtained from an adult in good health. The chain uses TRBV9 and TRBJ1-2; D may be TRBD1 (5 bases). CDR3 in amino acids: CASSVTMQGVYGYTF. The CDR3 DNA reads TGTGCCAGCAGCGTGACGATGCAGGGTGTCTATGGCTACACCTTC.